This section outlines one T cell receptor beta chain sequence together with its context. Its cognate antigen is unknown. The entry originates in a study of shared clonotypes between healthy human individuals. Whole-study findings and limits: Larger richness was generally estimated for naive than memory subsets. Sorted-subset sequencing was shown by rarefaction to be incomplete despite large depth. A few donors shared 4.5% to 6.5% of their naive CD4 clonotypes.

TCRdb's table, derived via immunoSEQ multiplex PCR, lists solely in-frame clones and lacks some. Of approximately 1,000,000 clones in the sample, 77% were seen once. Germline assignment: CDR1 WNHNN and CDR2 SYGVQD (reference sequence). The CDR3 loop spans 15 amino acids. Trimming shortened V by 0 bases and J by 1 base, and 8 bases separated the two germline ends. The chain has TRBV10-1 and TRBJ2-3; D is uncertain. The sequence was collected from a man younger than 35 in good health. Some clones in this sample may be carry-over from other donors' samples. Input material: memory CD4+ T cells from PBMCs. Subset given: CD45RA-negative fraction. CDR3 sequence reads: CASSESFPGTDTQYF. The CDR3 DNA follows: TGCGCCAGCAGTGAGTCATTCCCAGGCACAGATACGCAGTATTTT.